This TCR beta chain was recovered during a study of HIV-infected children after antiretroviral therapy interruption. As for the study in general: EBV and CMV exposure was recorded in most children. Study-wide findings and caveats: Some non-naive CD45RA+ T cells might be present among sorted naive cells.

The TCR library was built from RNA with a 3' RACE protocol and unique molecular identifiers. In TCRdb, the 3' RACE reads were re-called with MiXCR into one record per CDR3 protein. The data show more than 85,000 distinct CDR3 sequences, 5.5% to 8.5% seen once. The treatment here: PENTA 11 planned treatment interruption arm or continuous ART arm. Samples needed at least 5 million viable cryopreserved PBMCs. This clonotype was recorded at least ten times. What it binds is unknown. The sequences come from CD45RA+ CD4+ T cells from PBMCs, pooled from several time points, collected from a donor given antiretroviral therapy, either interrupted or continuous. Subset denoted: naive CD4+ CD45RA+ CD45RO- T cells. This clonotype was obtained from a pool of human donors with HIV.

The CDR3 coding sequence is TGTGCCAGCAGTCCGATAAGCGGGGGGGGAGATACGCAGTATTTT. Protein product: CASSPISGGGDTQYF. This chain joins TRBV2 and TRBJ2-3; 10 bases are shared with TRBD2. Germline V gene data show CDR1 as SNHLY and CDR2 as FYNNEI. After removal of 5 bases from V and 5 bases from J, the junction contained 7 bases not matched to a gene. CDR3 length: 15 amino acids.